The 3 T cell receptor beta chains in this list originate from one sample, sequenced in a study of shared clonotypes between healthy human individuals. Sequenced by immunoSEQ multiplex PCR; TCRdb stores in-frame clones only, minus some. The data show just over 95,000 clones, roughly two thirds seen once. Sequenced input: memory CD8+ T cells sorted from blood. The subset denotes: CD45RO+ cells pooled with CCR7-negative TemRA cells. Source of these receptors: a man aged 25 to 40 in good health.

This chain uses TRBV27 with TRBJ2-7, with D perhaps TRBD2 (7 bases). CDR1 MNHEY and CDR2 SMNVEV come from the germline V gene (reference sequence). V was pared by 6 bases and J by 2 bases, with 14 bases between. This CDR3 spans 14 amino acids. The CDR3 bases are TGTGCCAGCAGGAGGGGGGGACAAACCTACGAGCAGTACTTC. Protein product: CASRRGGQTYEQYF.

The chain links TRBV7-9 to TRBJ2-7, with D possibly being TRBD1 (5 bases). The CDR3 runs 15 residues. The V gene's germline CDR1 is SEHNR and CDR2 FQNEAQ (reference sequence). V was cut by 1 base and J by 0 bases, with 10 bases left in between. The CDR3 nucleotides read TGTGCCAGCAGCTTAGGACAGCTAAGCTCCTACGAGCAGTACTTC. Encoded protein: CASSLGQLSSYEQYF.

The CDR3 coding sequence is TGCGCCAGCATGGGGGGGCCCTACGAGCAGTACTTC. This sequence encodes CASMGGPYEQYF. The chain links TRBV10-2 to TRBJ2-7; D may be TRBD2 (7 bases). The length of the CDR3 is 12 residues. V gave up 7 bases and J gave up 2 bases, with 9 bases separating them. Germline V gene lookup returns CDR1 WSHSY and CDR2 SAAADI.